This record covers a single TCR beta chain. This sample is drawn from a study of blood T cell repertoires in COVID-19. Turning to the study itself: The study drew acute and convalescent COVID-19 samples from the United States, Italy and Spain. From T cells, B-cell-depleted T cells, or PBMCs came the material, which was cDNA or gDNA.

Here immunoSEQ multiplex PCR was the method, and the copy in TCRdb shows in-frame clones only, minus some. This table has fewer than 150,000 clones, 70% to 80% appearing once. V lost 6 bases, J lost 9 bases, and 7 bases stayed unmatched. Germline V gene data show CDR1 as MNHEY and CDR2 as SVGAGI. The CDR3 runs 14 residues. The sequenced sample consisted of peripheral blood. V gene TRBV6-5 combines with J gene TRBJ1-6; 8 nucleotides match TRBD1. The receptor's source is a man in his sixties or seventies with acute or convalescent COVID-19. The CDR3 nucleotides are TGTGCCAGCAGCCCGACAGGGGTTAGTTCACCCCTCCACTTT. As protein: CASSPTGVSSPLHF.